This T cell receptor (beta chain) was identified during a study of blood T cells in healthy people across ages. This clonotype was counted at least ten times. Its antigen is unidentified. Together with a sample-barcoded 5' primer, a J-beta primer mix was included in a second PCR lasting roughly 6 to 12 cycles. A template-switch adaptor with 12 random nucleotides tagged each cDNA molecule. Individual samples furnished no less than 3 million CDR3-containing paired-end reads apiece. Using its own MiXCR run on the 5' RACE reads, TCRdb lists one record per CDR3 protein. The sample lists more than 650,000 distinct CDR3 sequences; around a fifth were seen once. CDR3 length: 11 residues. Study-level results: With unsorted PBMCs, a conclusive comparison of naive versus antigen-experienced cells was not possible.

The specimen was blood. The chain employs TRBV21-1 and TRBJ2-5. TRBV21-1 constitutes a pseudogene. The clonotype comes from a man in his 70s in good health. The CDR3 DNA is TGTGCCAGCCGGGTGGTGGAGACCCAGTACTTC. Translated, it gives CASRVVETQYF.